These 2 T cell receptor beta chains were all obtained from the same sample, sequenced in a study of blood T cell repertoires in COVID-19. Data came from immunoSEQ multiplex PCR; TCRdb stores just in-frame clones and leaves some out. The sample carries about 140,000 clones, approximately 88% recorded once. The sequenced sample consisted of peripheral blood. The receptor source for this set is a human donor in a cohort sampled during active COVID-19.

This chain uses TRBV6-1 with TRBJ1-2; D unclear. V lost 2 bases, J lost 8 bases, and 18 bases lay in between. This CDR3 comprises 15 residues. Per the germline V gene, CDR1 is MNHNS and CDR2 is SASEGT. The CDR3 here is CASSESARPPGGYTF. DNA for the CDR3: TGTGCCAGCAGTGAATCGGCCAGACCTCCGGGAGGCTACACCTTC.

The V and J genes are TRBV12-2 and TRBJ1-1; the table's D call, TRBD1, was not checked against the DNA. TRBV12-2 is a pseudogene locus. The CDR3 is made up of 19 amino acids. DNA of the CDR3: TGTGCAAGTCGACGCTTAGTCCGAACAGACGAGCATGCGAACACTGAAGCTTTCTTT. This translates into CASRRLVRTDEHANTEAFF.